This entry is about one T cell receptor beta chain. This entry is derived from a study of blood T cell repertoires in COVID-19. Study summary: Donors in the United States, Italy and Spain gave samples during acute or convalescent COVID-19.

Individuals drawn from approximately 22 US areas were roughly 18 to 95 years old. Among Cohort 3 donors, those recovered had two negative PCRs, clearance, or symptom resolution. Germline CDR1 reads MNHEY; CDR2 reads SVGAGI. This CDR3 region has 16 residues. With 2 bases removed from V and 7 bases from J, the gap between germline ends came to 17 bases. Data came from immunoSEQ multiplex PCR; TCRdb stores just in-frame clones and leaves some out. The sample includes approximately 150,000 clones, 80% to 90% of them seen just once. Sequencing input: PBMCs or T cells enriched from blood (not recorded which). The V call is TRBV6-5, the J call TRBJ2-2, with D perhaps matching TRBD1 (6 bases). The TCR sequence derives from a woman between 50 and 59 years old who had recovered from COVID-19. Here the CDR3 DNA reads TGTGCCAGCAGTTACGAACCAACAGGGTGGGTCGGGGAGCTGTTTTTT. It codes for CASSYEPTGWVGELFF.